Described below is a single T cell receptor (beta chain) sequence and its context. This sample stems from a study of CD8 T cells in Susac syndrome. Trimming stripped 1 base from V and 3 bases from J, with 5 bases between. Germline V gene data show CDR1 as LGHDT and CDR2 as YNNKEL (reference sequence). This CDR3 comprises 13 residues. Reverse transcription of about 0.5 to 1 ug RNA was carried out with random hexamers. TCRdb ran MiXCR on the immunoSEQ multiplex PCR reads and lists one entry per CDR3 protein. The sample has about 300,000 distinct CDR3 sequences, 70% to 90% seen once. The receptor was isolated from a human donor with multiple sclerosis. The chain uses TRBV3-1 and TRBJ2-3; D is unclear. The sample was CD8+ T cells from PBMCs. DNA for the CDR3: TGTGCCAGCAGCCAAGGGGCGACAGATACGCAGTATTTT. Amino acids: CASSQGATDTQYF.